These 22 T cell receptor beta chains originate from one sample sequenced in a study of blood T cell repertoires in COVID-19. Repertoires were generated with immunoSEQ multiplex PCR, while TCRdb's copy carries only in-frame clones and drops some. The sample has 60,000 to 70,000 clones; approximately 80% are singletons. Specimen: peripheral blood. Receptors originate from a woman aged 80 or older with acute or convalescent COVID-19.

This rearrangement joins TRBV19 to TRBJ2-1; D not certain. The CDR3 spans 13 residues. The V end was cut by 7 bases, the J end by 8 bases, with 15 bases between. Germline CDR1 LNHDA, CDR2 SQIVND (reference sequence). The DNA for the CDR3 is TGTGCCAGTAACCCCCGAGTTTTCGATGAGCAGTTCTTC. Translation gives CASNPRVFDEQFF.

This sequence joins TRBV4-1 and TRBJ1-5; 8 bases are shared with TRBD1. CDR3 length equals 18 residues. V was pared by 1 base and J by 0 bases, with 8 bases of the junction left unmatched. Germline CDR1 reads MGHRA; CDR2 reads YSYEKL. The CDR3: CASSQGGQVGGSNQPQHF. The DNA of the CDR3 is TGCGCCAGCAGCCAAGGGGGACAGGTGGGGGGTAGCAATCAGCCCCAGCATTTT.

The gene calls are TRBV24-1 and TRBJ2-1; D gene uncertain. V was clipped by 5 bases and J by 5 bases, with 15 bases between them. The CDR3 consists of 15 residues. In germline, CDR1 is KGHDR, CDR2 SFDVKD. CDR3 coding DNA: TGTGCCACCAGTGTTGGTCAACTCTACGACAATGAGCAGTTCTTC. Translation gives CATSVGQLYDNEQFF.

This clone was observed a single time. CDR3 in amino acids: CASSSRGLAGGGVAGELFF. DNA for the CDR3: TGTGCCAGCAGCTCACGAGGACTAGCGGGAGGGGGCGTCGCCGGGGAGCTGTTTTTT. The chain employs TRBV6-6 and TRBJ2-2, with 15 bases aligning to TRBD2. V was pared by 6 bases and J by 6 bases, with 14 bases of the junction left unmatched. Germline V gene lookup returns CDR1 MNHNY and CDR2 SVGAGI (reference sequence). The CDR3 covers 19 residues.

This clone turned up a few times. The V gene is TRBV19, the J gene TRBJ2-7; 9 bases map to TRBD2. The CDR3 totals 14 residues. Germline CDR1 and CDR2: LNHDA and SQIVND (reference sequence). With 4 bases clipped from V and 2 bases from J, the junction kept 3 bases outside the gene matches. CDR3 bases: TGTGCCAGTAGTAGCGGGAGGGGTACCTACGAGCAGTACTTC. Encoded protein: CASSSGRGTYEQYF.

This chain links TRBV28 with TRBJ2-5; 8 nucleotides agree with TRBD1. Germline lookup yields CDR1 MDHEN and CDR2 SYDVKM. The CDR3 spans 14 residues. J was trimmed by 5 bases and V by 5 bases; bases with no gene match: 7. CDR3 sequence: CASSTDRVGETQYF. CDR3 sequence (DNA): TGTGCCAGCAGTACGGACAGGGTCGGTGAGACCCAGTACTTC.

The CDR3 DNA reads TGTGCCAGCTCCGAAGGGACAGTAACTACCTACGAGCAGTACTTC. Its translation: CASSEGTVTTYEQYF. V gene TRBV18 combines with J gene TRBJ2-7, with 7 bases lining up with TRBD1. V lost 6 bases to trimming and J lost 2 bases; unmatched junction nucleotides: 10. The CDR3 is made up of 15 amino acids. In germline, CDR1 is KGHSH, CDR2 LQKENI.

The rearrangement uses TRBV6-2 or TRBV6-3 and TRBJ1-2; 11 nucleotides match TRBD1. The V gene end was trimmed by 6 bases and the J gene end by 2 bases; junction bases not matched to a gene: 5. This CDR3 region has 15 residues. The germline V gene encodes CDR1 MNHEY and CDR2 SVGEGT. The CDR3 protein is CASSPGTGGNYGYTF. The CDR3 coding sequence is TGTGCCAGCAGCCCCGGGACAGGGGGGAACTATGGCTACACCTTC.

V gene TRBV6-5 combines with J gene TRBJ1-1; D remains unclear. V lost 2 bases, J lost 2 bases, and 9 bases lay in between. This CDR3 spans 14 amino acids. The germline CDR1 and CDR2 sequences are MNHEY and SVGAGI. In DNA, the CDR3 is TGTGCCAGCAGTTACGCCCGGGATAACACTGAAGCTTTCTTT. Amino acid sequence: CASSYARDNTEAFF.

The V and J genes are TRBV7-9 and TRBJ2-3, with D possibly being TRBD2 (5 bases). Germline values: CDR1 SEHNR, CDR2 FQNEAQ (reference sequence). The CDR3 runs 17 residues. The germline V and J ends were trimmed by 5 bases and 1 base, with 19 bases remaining between them. The CDR3 sequence: CASSLGSAGSRTDTQYF. The CDR3 DNA reads TGTGCCAGCAGCCTTGGGTCTGCGGGCTCCCGCACAGATACGCAGTATTTT.

The genes are TRBV18 and TRBJ1-2; tentative D call: TRBD1 (5 bases). Germline CDR1 reads KGHSH; CDR2 reads LQKENI. The CDR3 is 18 residues long. The V gene lost 0 bases and the J gene lost 0 bases, with 17 bases spanning the gap. The CDR3 protein is CASSPPNRQGVSNYGYTF. CDR3 DNA: TGTGCCAGCTCACCACCGAACCGCCAGGGTGTCTCTAACTATGGCTACACCTTC.

This chain connects TRBV5-4 to TRBJ2-1, with D possibly being TRBD2 (6 bases). V was pared by 3 bases and J by 7 bases, with 23 bases between. Per germline, CDR1 SGHNT and CDR2 YYREEE (reference sequence). This CDR3 spans 17 amino acids. The CDR3 DNA is TGTGCCAGCAGCTCTTCCAAGCGGGCCAGAGAAGTAAATGAGCAGTTCTTC. Protein: CASSSSKRAREVNEQFF.

This clone was found a few times. J is TRBJ1-1 and V is TRBV10-3, with D possibly matching TRBD1 (5 bases). The germline gives CDR1 ENHRY, CDR2 SYGVKD. The CDR3 runs to 14 residues. V lost 4 bases and J lost 5, with 14 bases in between. The CDR3 sequence: CAISVQVGLTEAFF. In DNA, the CDR3 is TGTGCCATCAGTGTACAGGTAGGATTGACTGAAGCTTTCTTT.

The chain links TRBV5-1 to TRBJ2-7; D might be TRBD1 (6 bases). Germline V gene lookup returns CDR1 SGHRS and CDR2 YFSETQ. The V gene lost 2 bases and the J gene lost 3 bases, with 12 bases spanning the gap. CDR3 length: 14 residues. Here the CDR3 reads CASSLQGFYYEQYF. The CDR3 DNA is TGCGCCAGCAGCTTACAGGGTTTTTACTACGAGCAGTACTTC.

The chain is built from TRBV4-1 and TRBJ2-5; 10 nucleotides agree with TRBD2. CDR1 and CDR2 from the germline V gene are MGHRA and YSYEKL. The CDR3 extends over 16 amino acids. V shed 6 bases and J 0 bases; nucleotides not matched to a gene: 7. CDR3 sequence reads: CASRYGTSAHQETQYF. The CDR3 DNA sequence: TGCGCCAGCAGGTACGGGACTAGCGCCCACCAAGAGACCCAGTACTTC.

This chain links TRBV27 with TRBJ1-2; a possible D gene is TRBD1 (6 bases). The CDR3 is 15 residues long. Germline V gene lookup returns CDR1 MNHEY and CDR2 SMNVEV (reference sequence). Trimming shortened V by 5 bases and J by 7 bases, and 20 bases separated the two germline ends. The CDR3, as DNA: TGTGCCAGCAGTGCCACAGGGTCGAGGAGCGGTGGCTACACCTTC. Translated, it gives CASSATGSRSGGYTF.

The rearrangement links TRBV7-9 to TRBJ1-2; tentatively, D is TRBD1 (5 bases). Trimming removed 5 bases from V and 7 bases from J, with 14 bases in between. CDR3 length: 13 residues. Per germline, CDR1 SEHNR and CDR2 FQNEAQ (reference sequence). The CDR3 is CASSPGGTAGYTF. CDR3 bases: TGTGCCAGCAGCCCGGGAGGGACGGCTGGCTACACCTTC.

The sample holds one count of this clone. This chain joins TRBV19 and TRBJ1-2, with D unresolved. CDR3 size: 15 residues. V was cut by 2 bases and J by 6 bases, with 16 bases left in between. CDR1 is LNHDA, CDR2 SQIVND, per germline (reference sequence). The CDR3 is CASSINLHRRDGYTF. The CDR3 DNA sequence: TGTGCCAGTAGTATAAACCTACACCGGAGGGATGGCTACACCTTC.

This clone occurred a few times. This chain joins TRBV6-2 or TRBV6-3 and TRBJ1-5, with a tentative D call TRBD1 (5 bases). Germline V gene sequence: CDR1 MNHEY, CDR2 SVGEGT. The CDR3 is made up of 15 amino acids. V lost 4 bases, J lost 2 bases, and 12 bases lay in between. CDR3 nucleotides: TGTGCCAGCAGTTTCAGGGAATATCGCAATCAGCCCCAGCATTTT. Translated, it gives CASSFREYRNQPQHF.

This clone was counted a few times. The CDR3 DNA sequence: TGTGCCAGCAGTCCACCCTCGGGGAGCTCCTATAATTCACCCCTCCACTTT. This translates into CASSPPSGSSYNSPLHF. The rearrangement joins TRBV6-6 to TRBJ1-6, with D unclear. Germline loops: CDR1 MNHNY, CDR2 SVGAGI (reference sequence). The V end lost 5 bases, the J end lost 0 bases, and 14 bases lay between the germline ends. The CDR3 runs 17 residues.

This clone appeared many times. CDR3 nucleotide sequence: TGTGCCAGCAGTTTATTAATGGGGCACGAGCAGTACTTC. Its translation is CASSLLMGHEQYF. The chain uses TRBV28 and TRBJ2-7; perhaps TRBD1 as D (5 bases). Trimming took off 1 base at V and 5 bases at J, with 9 bases between the two ends. This CDR3 is 13 amino acids long. The germline V gene has CDR1 MDHEN and CDR2 SYDVKM.

The rearrangement uses TRBV6-6 and TRBJ1-2; tentatively, D is TRBD1 (6 bases). Germline lookup yields CDR1 MNHNY and CDR2 SVGAGI (reference sequence). This CDR3 has 16 residues. V lost 4 bases to trimming and J lost 4 bases, with 19 bases between them. The CDR3 coding sequence is TGTGCCAGCAGTTCGCATAGGGGGTTGGGCGTCTATGGCTACACCTTC. It yields the protein CASSSHRGLGVYGYTF.